This T cell receptor (beta chain) comes out of a study of immune evolution from preneoplasia to lung adenocarcinoma. Study findings and constraints: Normal lung had the highest top T cell clone frequencies.

The CDR3 has 11 amino acids. The V gene's germline CDR1 is MNHEY and CDR2 SVGAGI. V lost 7 bases and J lost 5, with 9 bases in between. Of note for this clone: Its antigen remains unidentified.

The protocol was immunoSEQ multiplex PCR, while the TCRdb copy is restricted to in-frame clones and leaves out a portion. The table lists 3,000 or so clones, 86% of them singletons. Sequencing used FFPE adjacent normal lung tissue. The J gene is TRBJ2-7, the V gene TRBV6-5; D ambiguous. This clonotype was sampled from a person aged 60-80 years with lung adenocarcinoma. The CDR3 region is CASMGSHEQYF. The CDR3 coding sequence is TGTGCCAGCATGGGGTCACACGAGCAGTACTTC.